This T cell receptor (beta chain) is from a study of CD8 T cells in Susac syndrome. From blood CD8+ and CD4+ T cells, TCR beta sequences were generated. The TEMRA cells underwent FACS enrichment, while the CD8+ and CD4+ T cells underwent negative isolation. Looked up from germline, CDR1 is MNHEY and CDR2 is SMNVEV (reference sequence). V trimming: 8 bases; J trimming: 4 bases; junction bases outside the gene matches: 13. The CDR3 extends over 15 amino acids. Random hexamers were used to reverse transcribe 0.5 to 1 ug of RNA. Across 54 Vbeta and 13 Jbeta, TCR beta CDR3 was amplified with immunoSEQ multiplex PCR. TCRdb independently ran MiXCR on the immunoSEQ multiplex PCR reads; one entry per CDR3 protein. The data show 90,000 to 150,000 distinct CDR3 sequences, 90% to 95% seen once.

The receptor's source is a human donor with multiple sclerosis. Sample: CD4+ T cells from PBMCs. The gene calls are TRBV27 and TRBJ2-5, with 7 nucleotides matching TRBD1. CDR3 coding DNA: TGTGCCAGCGGCCGAAAGGGGGCTACGGGAGAGACCCAGTACTTC. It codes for CASGRKGATGETQYF.